This T cell receptor beta chain was found in a study of blood T cell repertoires in COVID-19. Study-level background: Italy, Spain and the United States were the sources of the convalescent and acute COVID-19 samples. T cells, B-cell-depleted T cells, or PBMCs provided the cDNA or gDNA that served as material.

Germline V lookup: CDR1 SGHTA, CDR2 FQGNSA. The V segment lost 6 bases and the J segment 5 bases; nucleotides outside the gene matches: 3. This CDR3 contains 14 residues. Sequencing used immunoSEQ multiplex PCR; TCRdb keeps in-frame clones, though not all of them. The table lists 400,000 to 550,000 clones, roughly 85% of them singletons. The study recruited people aged roughly 18 to 95 years across around 24 US areas. Cohorts were assigned according to the clinical history that participants reported. The sequence derives from a woman aged 18-29 years with acute COVID-19. Sequencing was done on a sample of PBMCs or T cells enriched from blood (not recorded which). This rearrangement joins TRBV7-2 to TRBJ2-3, with 12 positions matching TRBD2. In DNA, the CDR3 is TGTGCCAGCAGTACTAGCGGGAGGCTAGATACGCAGTATTTT. This encodes CASSTSGRLDTQYF.